This TCR beta chain was sequenced for a study of response to subunit inactivated influenza vaccine. The V end was cut by 7 bases, the J end by 4 bases, with 18 bases between. The CDR3 is 15 amino acids. Per germline, CDR1 SNHLY and CDR2 FYNNEI. TCRdb processed the RT-PCR reads anew with MiXCR; each CDR3 protein has one entry. The sample yields about 570,000 distinct CDR3 sequences, about 11% seen once. The same sample was also used in a study of T cells expressing NK-cell markers. From that paper: The authors generated TCR beta cDNA through 5'RACE template switching with UMIs.

This sequence was found in a man in his fifties or sixties who received an inactivated influenza vaccine. Sequences were derived from PBMCs from blood, sampled on the day of vaccination. This sequence joins TRBV2 and TRBJ2-3; either TRBD1 or TRBD2 may supply D (5 bases each). CDR3 loop: CASIQTGTDPDTQYF. DNA for the CDR3: TGTGCCAGCATTCAAACCGGGACGGATCCAGATACGCAGTATTTT.